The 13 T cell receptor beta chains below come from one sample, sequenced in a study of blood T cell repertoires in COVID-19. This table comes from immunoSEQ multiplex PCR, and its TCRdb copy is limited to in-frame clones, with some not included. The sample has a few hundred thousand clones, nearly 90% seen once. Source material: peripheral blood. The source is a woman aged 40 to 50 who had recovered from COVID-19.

The CDR3, as DNA: TGTGCCAGCAGCTTGGATAGAAATCAGCCCCAGCATTTT. It codes for CASSLDRNQPQHF. The chain combines TRBV5-6 with TRBJ1-5; D unclear. The V and J ends lost 0 bases and 4 bases respectively, with 5 bases between them. From germline, CDR1 is SGHDT and CDR2 YYEEEE. CDR3 length: 13 amino acids.

CDR3 protein: CASSVGLGEGEQFF. CDR3 nucleotide sequence: TGTGCCAGCAGCGTAGGACTCGGTGAGGGTGAGCAGTTCTTC. The chain has TRBV9 and TRBJ2-1, with D maybe TRBD2 (5 bases). This CDR3 contains 14 residues. CDR1 SGDLS and CDR2 YYNGEE come from the germline V gene. V was clipped by 0 bases and J by 9 bases, with 13 bases between them.

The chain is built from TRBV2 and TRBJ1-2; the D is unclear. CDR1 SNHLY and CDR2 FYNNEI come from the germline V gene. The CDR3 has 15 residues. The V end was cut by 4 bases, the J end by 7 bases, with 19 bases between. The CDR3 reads CASSANSRSVRGYTF. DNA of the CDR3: TGTGCCAGCAGTGCCAACAGCCGTAGTGTCCGTGGCTACACCTTC.

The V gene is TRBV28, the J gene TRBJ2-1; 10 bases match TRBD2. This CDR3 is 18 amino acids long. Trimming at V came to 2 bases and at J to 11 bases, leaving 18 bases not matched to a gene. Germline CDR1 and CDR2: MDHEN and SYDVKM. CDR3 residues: CASSLDTFAEREGGKQFF. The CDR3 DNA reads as TGTGCCAGCAGTTTAGATACTTTCGCGGAGCGGGAGGGGGGTAAGCAGTTCTTC.

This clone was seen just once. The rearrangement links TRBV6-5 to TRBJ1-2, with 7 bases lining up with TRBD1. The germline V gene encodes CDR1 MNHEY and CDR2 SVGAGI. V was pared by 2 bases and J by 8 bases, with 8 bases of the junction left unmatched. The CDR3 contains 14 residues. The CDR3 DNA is TGTGCCAGCAGTTACGACAGGGAAAAGGGCGGCTACACCTTC. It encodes CASSYDREKGGYTF.

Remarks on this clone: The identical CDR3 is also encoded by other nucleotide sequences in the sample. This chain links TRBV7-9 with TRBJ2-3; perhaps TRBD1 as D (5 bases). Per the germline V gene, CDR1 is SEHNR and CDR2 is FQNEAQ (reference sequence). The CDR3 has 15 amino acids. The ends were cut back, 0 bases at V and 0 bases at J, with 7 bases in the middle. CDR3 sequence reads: CASSLASGSTDTQYF. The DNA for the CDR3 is TGTGCCAGCAGCTTAGCTTCAGGGAGCACAGATACGCAGTATTTT.

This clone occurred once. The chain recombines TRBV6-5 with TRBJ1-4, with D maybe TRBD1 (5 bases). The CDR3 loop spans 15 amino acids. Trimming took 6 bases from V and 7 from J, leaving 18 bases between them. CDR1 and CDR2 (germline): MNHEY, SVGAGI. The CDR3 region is CASSLQGAQGEKLFF. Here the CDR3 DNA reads TGTGCCAGCAGCCTCCAAGGGGCGCAGGGTGAAAAACTGTTTTTT.

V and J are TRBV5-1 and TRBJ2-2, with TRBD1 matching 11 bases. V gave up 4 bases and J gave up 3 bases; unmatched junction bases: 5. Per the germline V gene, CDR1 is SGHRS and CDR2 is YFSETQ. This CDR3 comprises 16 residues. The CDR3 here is CASSTGQGVYTGELFF. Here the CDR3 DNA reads TGCGCCAGCAGCACGGGACAGGGGGTTTACACCGGGGAGCTGTTTTTT. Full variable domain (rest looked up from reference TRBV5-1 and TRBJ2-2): KAGVTQTPRYLIKTRGQQVTLSCSPISGHRSVSWYQQTPGQGLQFLFEYFSETQRNKGNFPGRFSGRQFSNSRSEMNVSTLELGDSALYLCASSTGQGVYTGELFFGEGSRLTVL.

The CDR3, as DNA: TGTGCCAGCAGCCAAGATCTCAGGGCCAGCACCTACGAGCAGTACTTC. Translation: CASSQDLRASTYEQYF. V gene TRBV3-1 (or the pseudogene TRBV3-2) combines with J gene TRBJ2-7; the D gene is possibly TRBD1 (5 bases). The V and J ends lost 0 bases and 2 bases respectively, with 14 bases between them. The CDR3 length is 16 residues. Germline V CDR1 and CDR2: LGHDT, YNNKEL (reference sequence).

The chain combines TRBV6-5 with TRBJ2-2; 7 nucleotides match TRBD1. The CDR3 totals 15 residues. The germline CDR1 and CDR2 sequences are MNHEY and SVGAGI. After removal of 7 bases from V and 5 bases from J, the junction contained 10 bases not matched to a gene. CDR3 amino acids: CASNEGALMTGELFF. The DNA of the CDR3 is TGTGCCAGCAACGAGGGGGCGCTTATGACCGGGGAGCTGTTTTTT.

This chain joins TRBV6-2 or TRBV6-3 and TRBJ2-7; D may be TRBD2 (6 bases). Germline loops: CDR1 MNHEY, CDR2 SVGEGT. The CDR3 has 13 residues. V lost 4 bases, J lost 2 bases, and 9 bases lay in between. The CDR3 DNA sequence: TGTGCCAGCAGTTTGGGGGGACCCTACGAGCAGTACGTC. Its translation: CASSLGGPYEQYV.

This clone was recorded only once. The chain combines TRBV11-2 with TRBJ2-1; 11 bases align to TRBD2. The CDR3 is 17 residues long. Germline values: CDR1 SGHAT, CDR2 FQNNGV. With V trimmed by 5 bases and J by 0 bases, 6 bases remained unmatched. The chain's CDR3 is CASSTSGRSGSYNEQFF. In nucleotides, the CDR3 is TGTGCCAGCAGCACTAGCGGGAGATCAGGCTCCTACAATGAGCAGTTCTTC.

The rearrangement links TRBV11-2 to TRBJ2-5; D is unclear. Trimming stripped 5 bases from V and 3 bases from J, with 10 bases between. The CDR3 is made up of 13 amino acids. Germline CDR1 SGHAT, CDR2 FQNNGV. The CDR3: CASSPRPEETQYF. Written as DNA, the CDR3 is TGTGCCAGCAGCCCCCGTCCAGAAGAGACCCAGTACTTC.